This T cell receptor (beta chain) was profiled in a study of response to subunit inactivated influenza vaccine. TCRdb fed the RT-PCR reads into MiXCR, producing one record per CDR3 protein. The sample has about 700,000 distinct CDR3 sequences; around 15% are singletons. Concerning this clonotype: Its antigen is not identified.

Study-wide results and caveats: Authors suggested that a seasonal influenza vaccination recruits few new T cells each time.

The CDR3 covers 15 residues. Per germline, CDR1 LNHNV and CDR2 YYDKDF (reference sequence). V lost 2 bases to trimming and J lost 4 bases; unmatched junction nucleotides: 3. V and J are TRBV15 and TRBJ2-1; TRBD2 agrees at 9 bases. The receptor comes from a man over 45 who received an inactivated influenza vaccine. The input for sequencing was PBMCs from blood, taken approximately 15 days before vaccination. The CDR3 loop reads CATSRLTSGYNEQFF. The CDR3 DNA reads as TGTGCCACCAGCAGACTAACTAGCGGGTACAATGAGCAGTTCTTC.